The rows below give T cell receptor beta chains drawn from one sample of a study of blood T cell repertoires in COVID-19. Method: immunoSEQ multiplex PCR; TCRdb's copy keeps in-frame clones and lacks some. This sample carries about 22,000 clones, about 88% of them seen once, and the ten largest clones take about 25%. The sequenced sample consisted of peripheral blood. Receptors originate from a human donor with active COVID-19. The donor label of this sample is uncertain. Both conserved end residues are part of each CDR3. D genes are given only for firm matches. A row's size may be missing; if present it is once, few, many or a size class.

TRBJ2-5 TRBD2 TRBV3-1/TRBV3-2 NA CASLPSGGRETQYF TGTGCCAGCCTCCCTAGCGGGGGCCGGGAGACCCAGTACTTC
TRBJ2-5 TRBD2 TRBV9 NA CASSGTSGAETQYF TGTGCCAGCAGTGGGACTAGCGGGGCGGAGACCCAGTACTTC
TRBJ2-3 NA TRBV29-1 NA CSVSWGGGTDTQYF TGCAGCGTATCATGGGGAGGTGGAACAGATACGCAGTATTTT
TRBJ2-5 TRBD2 TRBV4-1 NA CASSLPLAGGPETQYF TGCGCCAGCAGCCTCCCACTAGCGGGAGGCCCAGAGACCCAGTACTTC
TRBJ1-6 NA TRBV6-1 NA CASSELDRANSPLHF TGTGCCAGCAGTGAACTGGACAGAGCTAATTCACCCCTCCACTTT
TRBJ1-4 NA TRBV11-2 NA CASSVSMRAGEKLFF TGTGCCAGCAGCGTTTCAATGAGGGCAGGTGAAAAACTGTTTTTT
TRBJ2-7 TRBD1 TRBV18 once CASSPLGQGTYEQYF TGTGCCAGCTCACCACTAGGACAGGGGACCTACGAGCAGTACTTC
TRBJ2-7 NA TRBV7-3 NA CASSLGPLAEYEQYF TGTGCCAGCAGCTTAGGCCCCCTAGCAGAGTACGAGCAGTACTTC
TRBJ1-3 NA TRBV5-4 once CASSLNRLPGNTIYF TGTGCCAGCAGCTTAAACAGGTTACCCGGAAACACCATATATTTT
TRBJ1-2 TRBD1 TRBV7-8 once CASSSSGTGDGYTF TGTGCCAGCAGCTCATCCGGGACAGGGGATGGCTACACCTTC
TRBJ1-5 NA TRBV19 NA CASSIDHTAYSNQPQHF TGTGCCAGTAGTATAGATCACACAGCTTATAGCAATCAGCCCCAGCATTTT
TRBJ2-1 TRBD2 TRBV7-9 once CASSTTSGRIHNEQFF TGTGCCAGCAGCACGACTAGCGGGAGAATTCACAATGAGCAGTTCTTC
TRBJ1-1 TRBD1 TRBV6-2/TRBV6-3 NA CASSWDRDFPEAFF TGTGCCAGCAGTTGGGACAGGGACTTTCCTGAAGCTTTCTTT
TRBJ1-6 TRBD1 TRBV6-2/TRBV6-3 NA CASSTGTGLSPLHF TGTGCCAGCAGTACCGGGACAGGCCTTTCACCCCTCCACTTT
TRBJ2-7 TRBD2 TRBV5-1 NA CASSGSGGIDEQYF TGCGCCAGCAGCGGAAGCGGGGGAATAGACGAGCAGTACTTC
TRBJ1-1 NA TRBV5-1 NA CASSLGASNTEAFF TGCGCCAGCAGCTTGGGGGCGTCGAACACTGAAGCTTTCTTT
TRBJ1-4 NA TRBV2 NA CASSEFVNEKLFF TGTGCCAGCAGTGAATTCGTAAATGAAAAACTGTTTTTT
TRBJ1-2 NA TRBV28 once CASRGGGSNYGYTF TGTGCCAGCAGGGGGGGTGGCAGTAACTATGGCTACACCTTC
TRBJ2-3 NA TRBV6-5 NA CASRRDSTDTQYF TGTGCCAGCAGGCGGGATAGCACAGATACGCAGTATTTT
TRBJ2-5 NA TRBV30 NA CAWSQGQKETQYF TGTGCCTGGAGTCAAGGACAGAAAGAGACCCAGTACTTC
TRBJ1-3 TRBD1 TRBV27 once CASSYRGLSGNTIYF TGTGCCAGCAGCTACAGGGGTCTTTCTGGAAACACCATATATTTT
TRBJ2-1 NA TRBV3-1/TRBV3-2 NA CASSQAGNEQFF TGTGCCAGCAGCCAAGCGGGGAATGAGCAGTTCTTC
TRBJ2-3 TRBD2 TRBV5-4 NA CASSPGTSGSNTQYF TGTGCCAGCAGTCCCGGGACTAGCGGAAGCAATACGCAGTATTTT
TRBJ2-5 NA TRBV6-5 NA CASSSFSTGKQETQYF TGTGCCAGCAGTTCTTTCAGTACCGGGAAACAAGAGACCCAGTACTTC
TRBJ2-3 NA TRBV9 NA CASSLEGTRSTDTQYF TGTGCCAGCAGCTTAGAGGGGACACGGAGCACAGATACGCAGTATTTT
TRBJ2-2 TRBD2 TRBV4-1 NA CASSQDPSGRASFRELFF TGCGCCAGCAGCCAAGACCCTAGCGGGAGGGCGAGCTTCAGGGAGCTGTTTTTT
TRBJ2-2 TRBD1 TRBV29-1 NA CSVDGTGGGELFF TGCAGCGTTGACGGGACAGGGGGCGGGGAGCTGTTTTTT
TRBJ1-2 NA TRBV6-6 NA CASSTSSRQNYGYTF TGTGCCAGCAGTACATCCTCTAGACAGAACTATGGCTACACCTTC
TRBJ2-2 NA TRBV24-1 NA CATSLGSGELFF TGTGCCACCAGTCTAGGATCGGGGGAGCTGTTTTTT
TRBJ1-1 TRBD1 TRBV9 NA CASSVGDRLNTEAFF TGTGCCAGCAGCGTGGGGGACAGGCTGAACACTGAAGCTTTCTTT
TRBJ2-2 TRBD2 TRBV12-5 NA CASGFLLSGSLSGELFF TGTGCTAGTGGTTTCTTACTTAGCGGGAGTTTGAGTGGGGAGCTGTTTTTT
TRBJ2-6 NA TRBV19 NA CASSPSARFPGANVLTF TGTGCCAGTAGTCCCAGCGCACGCTTTCCGGGGGCCAACGTCCTGACTTTC
TRBJ2-1 TRBD2 TRBV4-2 NA CASSHESGIINEQFF TGTGCCAGCAGCCACGAGAGCGGGATTATCAATGAGCAGTTCTTC
TRBJ1-1 NA TRBV9 NA CASSVGGGTNTEAFF TGTGCCAGCAGCGTAGGAGGGGGAACGAACACTGAAGCTTTCTTT
TRBJ2-7 TRBD1 TRBV6-5 NA CASRRDRGRDYEQYF TGTGCCAGCAGGCGGGACAGGGGCCGGGACTACGAGCAGTACTTC
TRBJ2-7 NA TRBV6-1 NA CASSETSSYEQYF TGTGCCAGCAGTGAAACTAGCTCCTACGAGCAGTACTTC
TRBJ2-5 TRBD1 TRBV6-5 NA CASSMTGGKETQYF TGTGCCAGCAGCATGACAGGGGGGAAAGAGACCCAGTACTTC
TRBJ2-3 NA TRBV9 NA CASSVDSTDTQYF TGTGCCAGCAGCGTAGACAGTACAGATACGCAGTATTTT
TRBJ2-7 NA TRBV5-1 NA CASSLETDYEQYF TGCGCCAGCAGCTTGGAGACAGATTACGAGCAGTACTTC
TRBJ1-5 TRBD1 TRBV6-6 few CASSDIRDSSQPQHF TGTGCCAGCTCCGACATTCGGGACAGCTCACAGCCCCAGCATTTT
TRBJ1-2 NA TRBV15 once CATSRSRTANYGYTF TGTGCCACCAGCAGATCCCGGACAGCTAACTATGGCTACACCTTC
TRBJ2-3 TRBD2 TRBV15 NA CATSLAGGGDTQYF TGTGCCACCAGCCTAGCGGGAGGTGGGGATACGCAGTATTTT
TRBJ2-7 NA TRBV7-9 few CASSLGSGAQYF TGTGCCAGCAGCTTAGGTTCAGGGGCACAGTACTTC
TRBJ2-1 NA TRBV6-1 few CASSELAPGPYNEQFF TGTGCCAGCAGTGAACTAGCGCCCGGCCCCTACAATGAGCAGTTCTTC
TRBJ1-1 NA TRBV5-1 NA CASSLWGDTEAFF TGCGCCAGCAGCTTGTGGGGGGACACTGAAGCTTTCTTT
TRBJ2-7 TRBD1 TRBV5-1 once CASSSGTGVYEQYF TGCGCCAGCAGCTCCGGGACAGGGGTCTACGAGCAGTACTTC
TRBJ2-7 NA TRBV10-3 NA CAISRQETSYEQYF TGTGCCATCAGTCGACAGGAGACCTCCTACGAGCAGTACTTC
TRBJ2-1 NA TRBV3-1/TRBV3-2 NA CASSQDQQGNEQFF TGTGCCAGCAGCCAAGATCAGCAGGGCAATGAGCAGTTCTTC
TRBJ1-3 NA TRBV18 NA CASSPVLEASGNTIYF TGTGCCAGCTCACCCGTTTTGGAGGCCTCTGGAAACACCATATATTTT
TRBJ1-6 NA TRBV5-1 NA CASSFTVNSPLHF TGCGCCAGCAGCTTCACAGTTAATTCACCCCTCCACTTT